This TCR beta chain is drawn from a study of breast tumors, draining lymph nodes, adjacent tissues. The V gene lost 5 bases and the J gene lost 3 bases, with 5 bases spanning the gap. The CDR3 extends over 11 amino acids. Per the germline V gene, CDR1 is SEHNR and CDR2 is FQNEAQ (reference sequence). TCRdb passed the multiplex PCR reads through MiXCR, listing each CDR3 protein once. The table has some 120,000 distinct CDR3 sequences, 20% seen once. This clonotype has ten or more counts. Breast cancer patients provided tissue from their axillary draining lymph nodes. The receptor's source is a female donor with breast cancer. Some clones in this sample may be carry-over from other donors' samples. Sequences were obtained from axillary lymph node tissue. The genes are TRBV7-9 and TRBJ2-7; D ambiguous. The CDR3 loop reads CASSRSYEQYF. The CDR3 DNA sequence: TGTGCCAGCAGCAGAAGCTACGAGCAGTACTTC.